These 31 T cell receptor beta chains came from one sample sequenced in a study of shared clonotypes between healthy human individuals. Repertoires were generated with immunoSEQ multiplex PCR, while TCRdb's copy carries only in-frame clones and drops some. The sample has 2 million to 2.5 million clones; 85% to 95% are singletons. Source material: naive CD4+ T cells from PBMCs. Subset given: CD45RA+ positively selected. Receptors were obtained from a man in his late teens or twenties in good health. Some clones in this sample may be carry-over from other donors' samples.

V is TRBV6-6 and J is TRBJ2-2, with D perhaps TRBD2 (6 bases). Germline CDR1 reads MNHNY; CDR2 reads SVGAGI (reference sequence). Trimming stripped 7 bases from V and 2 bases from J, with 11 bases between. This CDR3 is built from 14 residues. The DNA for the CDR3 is TGTGCCAGCAATTGGAGGGGAAACACCGGGGAGCTGTTTTTT. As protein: CASNWRGNTGELFF.

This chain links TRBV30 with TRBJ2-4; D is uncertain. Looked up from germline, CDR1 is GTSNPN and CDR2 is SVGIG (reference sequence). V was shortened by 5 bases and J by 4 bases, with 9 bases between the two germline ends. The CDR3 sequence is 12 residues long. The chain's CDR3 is CAWAPSKNIQYF. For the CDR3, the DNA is TGTGCCTGGGCCCCAAGTAAAAACATTCAGTACTTC.

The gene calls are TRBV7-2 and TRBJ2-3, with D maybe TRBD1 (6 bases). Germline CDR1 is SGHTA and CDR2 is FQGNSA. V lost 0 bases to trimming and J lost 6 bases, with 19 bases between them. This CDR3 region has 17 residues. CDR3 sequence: CASSLAGGGSNLDTQYF. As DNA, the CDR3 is TGTGCCAGCAGCTTAGCCGGTGGGGGCTCAAACCTGGATACGCAGTATTTT.

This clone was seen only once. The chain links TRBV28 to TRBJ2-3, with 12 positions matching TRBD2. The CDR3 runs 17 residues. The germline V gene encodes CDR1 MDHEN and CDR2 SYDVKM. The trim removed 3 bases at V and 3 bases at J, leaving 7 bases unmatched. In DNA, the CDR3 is TGTGCCAGCAGTTTCTTTGCTAGCGGGAGGGGTACAGATACGCAGTATTTT. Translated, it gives CASSFFASGRGTDTQYF.

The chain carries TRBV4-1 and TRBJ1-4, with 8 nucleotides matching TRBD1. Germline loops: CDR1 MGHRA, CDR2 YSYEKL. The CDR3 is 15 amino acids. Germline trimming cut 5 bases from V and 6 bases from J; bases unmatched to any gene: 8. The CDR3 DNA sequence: TGCGCCAGCAGCGGTGGACAGGGACTGGATGAAAAACTGTTTTTT. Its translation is CASSGGQGLDEKLFF.

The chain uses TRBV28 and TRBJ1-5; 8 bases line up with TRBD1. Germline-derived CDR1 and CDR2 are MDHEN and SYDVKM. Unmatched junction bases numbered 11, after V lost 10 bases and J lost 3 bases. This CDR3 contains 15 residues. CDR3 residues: CATLQGAEPNQPQHF. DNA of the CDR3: TGTGCCACTCTGCAGGGGGCAGAACCCAATCAGCCCCAGCATTTT.

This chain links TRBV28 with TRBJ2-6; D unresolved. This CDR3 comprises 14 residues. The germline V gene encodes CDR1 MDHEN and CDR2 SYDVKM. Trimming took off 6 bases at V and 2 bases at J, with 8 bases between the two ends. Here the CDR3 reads CASSRSAGANVLTF. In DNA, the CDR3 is TGTGCCAGCAGCAGGTCGGCTGGGGCCAACGTCCTGACTTTC.

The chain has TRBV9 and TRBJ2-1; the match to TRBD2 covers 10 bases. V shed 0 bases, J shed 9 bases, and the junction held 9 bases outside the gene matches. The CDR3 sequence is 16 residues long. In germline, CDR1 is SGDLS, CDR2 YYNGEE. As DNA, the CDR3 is TGTGCCAGCAGCGTAGGAACTAGCGGGAACAGGGCTGAGCAGTTCTTC. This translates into CASSVGTSGNRAEQFF.

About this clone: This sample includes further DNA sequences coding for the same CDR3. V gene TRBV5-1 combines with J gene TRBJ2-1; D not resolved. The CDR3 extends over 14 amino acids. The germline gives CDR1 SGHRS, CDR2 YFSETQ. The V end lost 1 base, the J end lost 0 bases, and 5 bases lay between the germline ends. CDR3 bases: TGCGCCAGCAGCTTGTTGAGCTCCTACAATGAGCAGTTCTTC. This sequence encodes CASSLLSSYNEQFF.

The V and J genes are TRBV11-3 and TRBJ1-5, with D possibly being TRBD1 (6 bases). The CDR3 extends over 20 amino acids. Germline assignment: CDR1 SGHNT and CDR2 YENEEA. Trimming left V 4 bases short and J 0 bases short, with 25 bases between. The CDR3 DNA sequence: TGTGCCAGCAGCTCCAAGATTCTGCGGCAGGGGCCCTATAGCAATCAGCCCCAGCATTTT. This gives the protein CASSSKILRQGPYSNQPQHF.

As DNA, the CDR3 is TGCGCCAGCAGCCAGCCACTGAAGAACACTGAAGCTTTCTTT. Translation: CASSQPLKNTEAFF. The chain employs TRBV4-1 and TRBJ1-1; D remains ambiguous. From germline, CDR1 is MGHRA and CDR2 YSYEKL. V lost 3 bases, J lost 1 base, and 9 bases lay in between. This CDR3 has 14 residues.

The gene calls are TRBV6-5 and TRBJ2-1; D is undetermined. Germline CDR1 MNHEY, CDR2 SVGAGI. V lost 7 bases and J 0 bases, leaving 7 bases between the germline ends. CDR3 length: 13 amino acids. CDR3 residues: CASKSSSYNEQFF. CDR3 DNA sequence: TGTGCCAGCAAATCCAGCTCCTACAATGAGCAGTTCTTC.

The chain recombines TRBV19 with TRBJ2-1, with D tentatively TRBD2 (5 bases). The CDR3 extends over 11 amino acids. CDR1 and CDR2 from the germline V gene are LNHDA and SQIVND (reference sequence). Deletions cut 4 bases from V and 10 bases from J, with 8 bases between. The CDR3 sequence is CASSRRGEQFF. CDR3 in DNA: TGTGCCAGTAGTAGAAGAGGGGAGCAGTTCTTC.

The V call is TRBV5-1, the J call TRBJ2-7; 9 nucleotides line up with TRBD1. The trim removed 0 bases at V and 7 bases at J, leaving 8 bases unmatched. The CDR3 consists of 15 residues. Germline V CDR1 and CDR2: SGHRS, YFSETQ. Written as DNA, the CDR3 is TGCGCCAGCAGCTTGGGGGGGACAGGGAGAGTGGAGCAGTACTTC. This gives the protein CASSLGGTGRVEQYF.

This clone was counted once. The CDR3 region has the DNA TGTGCCAGGGGGCGGACAGTTGTCACCAAAAACATTCAGTACTTC. Its protein product is CARGRTVVTKNIQYF. This sequence joins TRBV5-6 and TRBJ2-4; D may be TRBD1 (6 bases). The germline V gene has CDR1 SGHDT and CDR2 YYEEEE. This CDR3 contains 15 residues. Deletions cut 8 bases from V and 2 bases from J, with 17 bases between.

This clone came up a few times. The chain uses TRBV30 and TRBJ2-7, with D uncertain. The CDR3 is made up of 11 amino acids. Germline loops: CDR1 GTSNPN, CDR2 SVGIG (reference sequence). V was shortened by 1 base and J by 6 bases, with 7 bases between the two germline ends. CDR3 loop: CAWSASFEQYF. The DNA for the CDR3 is TGTGCCTGGAGTGCCTCATTCGAGCAGTACTTC.

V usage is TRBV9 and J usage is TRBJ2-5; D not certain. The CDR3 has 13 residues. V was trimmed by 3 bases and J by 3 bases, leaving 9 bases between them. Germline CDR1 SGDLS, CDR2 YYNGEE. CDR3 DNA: TGTGCCAGCAGCGCCACAGTTAAAGAGACCCAGTACTTC. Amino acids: CASSATVKETQYF.

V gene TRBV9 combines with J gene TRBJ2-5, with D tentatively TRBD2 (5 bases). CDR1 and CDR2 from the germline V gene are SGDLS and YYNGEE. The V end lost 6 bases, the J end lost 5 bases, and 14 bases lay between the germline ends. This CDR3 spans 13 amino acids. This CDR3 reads CASKKSGSETQYF. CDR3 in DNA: TGTGCCAGCAAGAAGAGCGGTTCGGAGACCCAGTACTTC.

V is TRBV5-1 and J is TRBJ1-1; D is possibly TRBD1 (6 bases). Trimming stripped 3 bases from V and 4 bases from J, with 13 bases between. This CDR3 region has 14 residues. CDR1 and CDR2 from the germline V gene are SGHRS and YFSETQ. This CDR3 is CASSSQGVGTEAFF. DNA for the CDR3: TGCGCCAGCAGCTCACAGGGTGTAGGCACTGAAGCTTTCTTT. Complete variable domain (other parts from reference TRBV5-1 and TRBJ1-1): KAGVTQTPRYLIKTRGQQVTLSCSPISGHRSVSWYQQTPGQGLQFLFEYFSETQRNKGNFPGRFSGRQFSNSRSEMNVSTLELGDSALYLCASSSQGVGTEAFFGQGTRLTVV.

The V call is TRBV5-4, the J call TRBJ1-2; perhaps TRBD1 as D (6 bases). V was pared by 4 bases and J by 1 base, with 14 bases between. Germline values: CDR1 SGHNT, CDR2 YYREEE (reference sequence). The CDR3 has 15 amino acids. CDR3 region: CASSLDRTLNYGYTF. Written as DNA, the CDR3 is TGTGCCAGCAGCCTTGACAGGACTCTTAACTATGGCTACACCTTC.

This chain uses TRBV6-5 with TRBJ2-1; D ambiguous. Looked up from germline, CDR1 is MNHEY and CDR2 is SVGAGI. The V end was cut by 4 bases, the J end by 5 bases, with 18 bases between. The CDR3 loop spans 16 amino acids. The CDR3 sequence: CASSFLRSGGNNEQFF. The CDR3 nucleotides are TGTGCCAGCAGTTTCCTACGTTCGGGCGGAAACAATGAGCAGTTCTTC.

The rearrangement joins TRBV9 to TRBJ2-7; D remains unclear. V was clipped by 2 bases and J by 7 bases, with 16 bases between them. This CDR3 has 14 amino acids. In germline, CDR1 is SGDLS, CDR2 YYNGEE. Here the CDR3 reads CASSVSMNLGEQYF. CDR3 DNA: TGTGCCAGCAGCGTCTCCATGAATCTCGGGGAGCAGTACTTC.

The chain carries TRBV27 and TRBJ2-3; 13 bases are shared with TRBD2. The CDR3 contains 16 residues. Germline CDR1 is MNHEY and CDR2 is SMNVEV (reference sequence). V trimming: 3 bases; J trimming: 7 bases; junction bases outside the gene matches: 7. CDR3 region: CASSFSLLAGGHTQYF. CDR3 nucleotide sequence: TGTGCCAGCAGTTTCTCCCTACTAGCGGGAGGGCATACGCAGTATTTT.

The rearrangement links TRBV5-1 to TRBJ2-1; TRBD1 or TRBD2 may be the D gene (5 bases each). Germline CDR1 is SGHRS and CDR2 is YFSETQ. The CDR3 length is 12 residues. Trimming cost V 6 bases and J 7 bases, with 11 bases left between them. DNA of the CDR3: TGCGCCAGCACCGGGACCCGGAATGAGCAGTTCTTC. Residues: CASTGTRNEQFF.

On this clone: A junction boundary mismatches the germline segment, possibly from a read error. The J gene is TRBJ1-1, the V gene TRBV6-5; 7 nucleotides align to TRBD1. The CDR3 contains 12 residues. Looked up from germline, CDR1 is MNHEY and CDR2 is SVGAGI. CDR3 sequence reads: CASSYQGGKVVF. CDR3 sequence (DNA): TGTGCCAGCAGTTACCAGGGGGGGAAAGTAGTGTTT.

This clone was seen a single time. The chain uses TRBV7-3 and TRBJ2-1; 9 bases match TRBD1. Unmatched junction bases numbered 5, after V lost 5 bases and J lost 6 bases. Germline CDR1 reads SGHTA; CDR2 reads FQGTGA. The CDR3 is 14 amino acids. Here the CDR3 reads CASSPQTGGNEQFF. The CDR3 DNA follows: TGTGCCAGCAGCCCCCAGACAGGGGGCAATGAGCAGTTCTTC. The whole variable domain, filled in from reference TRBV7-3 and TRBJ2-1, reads GAGVSQTPSNKVTEKGKYVELRCDPISGHTALYWYRQSLGQGPEFLIYFQGTGAADDSGLPNDRFFAVRPEGSVSTLKIQRTERGDSAVYLCASSPQTGGNEQFFGPGTRLTVL.

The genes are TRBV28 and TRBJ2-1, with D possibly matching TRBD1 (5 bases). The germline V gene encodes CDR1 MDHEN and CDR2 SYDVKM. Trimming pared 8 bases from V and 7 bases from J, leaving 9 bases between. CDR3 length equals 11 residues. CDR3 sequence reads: CASQGRNEQFF. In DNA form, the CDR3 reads TGTGCCAGCCAGGGCAGGAATGAGCAGTTCTTC.

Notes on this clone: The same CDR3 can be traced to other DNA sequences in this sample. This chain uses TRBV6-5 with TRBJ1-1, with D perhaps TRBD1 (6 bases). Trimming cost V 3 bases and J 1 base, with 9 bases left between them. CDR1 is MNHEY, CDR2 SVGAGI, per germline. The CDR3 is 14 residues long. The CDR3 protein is CASSYNRANTEAFF. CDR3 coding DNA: TGTGCCAGCAGTTATAACAGGGCGAACACTGAAGCTTTCTTT.

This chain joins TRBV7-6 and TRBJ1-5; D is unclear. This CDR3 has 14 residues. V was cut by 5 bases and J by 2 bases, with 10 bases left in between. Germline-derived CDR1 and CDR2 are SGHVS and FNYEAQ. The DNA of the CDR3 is TGTGCCAGCAGCCCTCGGATAGGCAATCAGCCCCAGCATTTT. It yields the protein CASSPRIGNQPQHF.

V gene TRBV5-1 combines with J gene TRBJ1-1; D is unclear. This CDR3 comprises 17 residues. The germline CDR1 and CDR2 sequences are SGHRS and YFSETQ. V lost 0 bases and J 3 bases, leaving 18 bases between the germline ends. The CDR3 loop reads CASSLGVVRLWDTEAFF. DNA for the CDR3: TGCGCCAGCAGCTTGGGTGTGGTTCGGCTTTGGGACACTGAAGCTTTCTTT.

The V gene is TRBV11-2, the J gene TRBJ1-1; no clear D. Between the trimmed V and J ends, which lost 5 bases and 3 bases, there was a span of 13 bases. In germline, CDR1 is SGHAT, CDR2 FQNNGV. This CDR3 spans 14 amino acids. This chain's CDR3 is CASSQRWVDTEAFF. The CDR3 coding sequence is TGTGCCAGCAGCCAACGCTGGGTTGACACTGAAGCTTTCTTT.